This T cell receptor (beta chain) came from a study of cytomegalovirus exposure and HLA in healthy donors. Notes on the study in general: Several of the most significant clusters were apparently associated with common viral pathogens in a later analysis.

The CDR3 contains 15 residues. The V gene lost 10 bases and the J gene lost 0 bases, with 16 bases spanning the gap. Looked up from germline, CDR1 is WNHNN and CDR2 is SYGVQD (reference sequence). 60 Vbeta and 13 Jbeta primers were used in PCR. Assay: immunoSEQ multiplex PCR; the TCRdb copy retains only in-frame clones and omits some. Of 150,000 to 200,000 clones in the sample, around 82% were seen once. This clone showed up just a few times. What it binds is not known. Sequenced input: PBMCs. The receptor comes from a man aged 18 to 35 in good health and CMV-seronegative. The chain joins TRBV10-1 to TRBJ1-3, with D possibly being TRBD1 (5 bases). The CDR3 loop reads CATKLGPSSGNTIYF. The DNA of the CDR3 is TGCGCCACCAAGCTGGGGCCGAGCTCTGGAAACACCATATATTTT.